This T cell receptor beta chain was sequenced during a study of PD-1 blockade in classical Hodgkin lymphoma. The CDR3 is 15 residues long. V was trimmed by 1 base and J by 3 bases, leaving 10 bases between them. The germline gives CDR1 SGDLS, CDR2 YYNGEE. Turning to this clone: No antigen is known for it.

Study conclusions and caveats: What drove the repertoire differences, possibly disease activity or prior therapy, has not been defined.

Relapse was seen in all patients after autologous stem cell transplantation, and brentuximab vedotin exposure was variable. The method was immunoSEQ multiplex PCR; TCRdb's version includes in-frame clones alone and lacks a portion of them. Among 20,000 to 30,000 clones listed, around 81% were seen once. The chain carries TRBV9 and TRBJ2-2; D is ambiguous. The starting material was peripheral blood mononuclear cells (PBMCs), obtained before the second cycle of nivolumab. The source of this sequence is a human donor with classical Hodgkin lymphoma. The DNA for the CDR3 is TGTGCCAGCAGCGTAACTCCGTCGGACACCGGGGAGCTGTTTTTT. This gives the protein CASSVTPSDTGELFF.